This T cell receptor (beta chain) was sequenced for a study of blood T cell repertoires in COVID-19. In the authors' workflow: Quantification of nucleated cells was approximated via reference gene primer amplification. The method was immunoSEQ multiplex PCR; TCRdb's version includes in-frame clones alone and lacks a portion of them. V and J calls and clone size come straight from that table; D and trimming were deduced from the DNA. This sample has 53,000 or so clones, with roughly 77% found just once. Trimming removed 2 bases at V and 1 base at J, with 10 bases between. CDR3 length: 15 amino acids. CDR1 KGHDR and CDR2 SFDVKD come from the germline V gene.

This sequence joins TRBV24-1 and TRBJ1-1, with D perhaps matching TRBD1 (6 bases). This receptor was identified in a man in his 70s with active or convalescent COVID-19. The sample consisted of peripheral blood. The CDR3 DNA follows: TGTGCCACCAGTGATTCCGCCAGGGGGAACACTGAAGCTTTCTTT. Protein: CATSDSARGNTEAFF.